A single T cell receptor beta chain is shown here with its context. The data stem from a study of cytomegalovirus exposure and HLA in healthy donors. With 5 bases removed from V and 6 bases from J, the gap between germline ends came to 17 bases. The CDR3 covers 14 residues. Germline CDR1 reads SNHLY; CDR2 reads FYNNEI. Primers for the PCR totalled 60 Vbeta and 13 Jbeta. Profiled with immunoSEQ multiplex PCR; TCRdb holds only in-frame clones, not every one. This table holds around 86,000 clones, about 80% found once. Sequencing input: PBMCs. The chain joins TRBV2 to TRBJ2-7; tentatively, D is TRBD1 (5 bases). The receptor was isolated from a man in his fifties or sixties in good health and CMV-seropositive. The DNA of the CDR3 is TGTGCCAGCAGTACCTCGCAGGGCCGGACCGAGCAGTACTTC. Its protein product is CASSTSQGRTEQYF. Combining the CDR3 with reference TRBV2 and TRBJ2-7 gives the whole variable domain EPEVTQTPSHQVTQMGQEVILRCVPISNHLYFYWYRQILGQKVEFLVSFYNNEISEKSEIFDDQFSVERPDGSNFTLKIRSTKLEDSAMYFCASSTSQGRTEQYFGPGTRLTVT.